One sample yielded the 20 T cell receptor beta chains listed below, sequenced in a study of prognosis after radiotherapy for stage I lung cancer (dated by TCRdb to the early 2020s). Sequencing took place on an Illumina HiSeq 3000. Two rounds of multiplex PCR on genomic DNA were used to amplify the TCR beta CDR3 region. In the first round of PCR, primers specific to each TRBV and TRBJ gene were used, and the primer sequences are filed in Chinese patent CN105087789A. TCRdb took the public reads, trimmed them with fastp at Q25, ran MiXCR for clone calling and kept in-frame beta chains. Merged by CDR3 protein, the rows form single entries marked with the most common genes and DNA. For this sample the table gives 14,000 or so distinct CDR3 sequences, of which around 27% were detected only once. Over 10% of the sample goes to the ten largest clones. This material consisted of PBMCs, taken before or after stereotactic body radiation therapy (not recorded which). These receptors were taken from a donor aged 50 or older with non-small cell lung cancer.

This clonotype is medium-sized within its sample. The gene calls are TRBV28 and TRBJ2-1, with 7 bases lining up with TRBD1. Germline loops: CDR1 MDHEN, CDR2 SYDVKM. Unmatched junction bases numbered 2, after V lost 3 bases and J lost 0 bases. This CDR3 is 15 amino acids long. This CDR3 reads CASSFPGGSYNEQFF. CDR3 DNA sequence: TGTGCCAGCAGTTTCCCAGGGGGCTCCTACAATGAGCAGTTCTTC.

The chain has TRBV28 and TRBJ1-5; D possibly corresponds to TRBD1 (5 bases). The end of the DNA is better explained by TRBJ2-3, so the J call may be wrong. Germline CDR1 and CDR2: MDHEN and SYDVKM. The CDR3 is 14 amino acids. The CDR3, as DNA: TGTGCCAACAGGATCCCCCTAGGCAATCAGCCCCAGTATTTT. This encodes CANRIPLGNQPQYF.

By sample share, this clonotype is medium-sized (0.01 to 0.1%). The rearrangement links TRBV7-8 to TRBJ1-4; no firm D call. V lost 5 bases to trimming and J lost 0 bases, with 13 bases between them. The germline V gene has CDR1 SGHVS and CDR2 FQNEAQ. This CDR3 has 16 amino acids. CDR3 DNA sequence: TGTGCCAGCAGCAACGAGATAGTTGCAACTAATGAAAAACTGTTTTTT. This sequence encodes CASSNEIVATNEKLFF. Complete variable domain (other parts from reference TRBV7-8 and TRBJ1-4): GAGVSQSPRYKVAKRGQDVALRCDPISGHVSLFWYQQALGQGPEFLTYFQNEAQLDKSGLPSDRFFAERPEGSVSTLKIQRTQQEDSAVYLCASSNEIVATNEKLFFGSGTQLSVL.

This clonotype was counted at least ten times. CDR3 DNA: TGTGCCAGCAGTGGGGGACTAGCGGGAGAAACCCGGAGAGATACGCAGTATTTT. Translation: CASSGGLAGETRRDTQYF. The rearrangement uses TRBV12-3 or TRBV12-4 and TRBJ2-3; 14 bases map to TRBD2. V lost 5 bases and J lost 5; bases outside the gene matches: 12. The length of the CDR3 is 18 residues.

Within the sample, this clonotype is medium-sized. The J gene is TRBJ2-2, the V gene TRBV11-3; maybe TRBD2 (7 bases). This CDR3 comprises 15 residues. The germline gives CDR1 SGHNT, CDR2 YENEEA. V was shortened by 2 bases and J by 3 bases, with 10 bases between the two germline ends. Written as DNA, the CDR3 is TGTGCCAGCAGCTTATCGGGGGGCGACACCGGGGAGCTGTTTTTT. It translates to CASSLSGGDTGELFF.

As to this clonotype: This sequence may be a read error, since a much larger clone differs from it by one base. This chain's CDR3 is CASSQERVYYGELFF. Here the CDR3 DNA reads TGTGCCAGCAGCCAAGAACGGGTTTATTACGGGGAGCTGTTTTTT. The chain recombines TRBV4-2 with TRBJ2-2; D gene unclear. This CDR3 has 15 residues. Per the germline V gene, CDR1 is LGHNA and CDR2 is YNFKEQ. V gave up 0 bases and J gave up 7 bases, with 12 bases separating them.

There are many counts of this clonotype. The rearrangement joins TRBV5-6 to TRBJ2-2; D perhaps matches TRBD1 (5 bases). Trimming removed 2 bases from V and 7 bases from J, with 6 bases in between. The CDR3 contains 12 residues. Germline CDR1 and CDR2: SGHDT and YYEEEE. The CDR3 DNA reads TGTGCCAGCAGCTTAAGGGGCGGGGAGCTGTTTTTT. This translates into CASSLRGGELFF.

This clonotype was seen a few times. A single base is all that separates this from a far larger clone, so a read error is likely. The chain employs TRBV6-9 and TRBJ2-2, with D tentatively TRBD2 (5 bases). CDR1 is MNHGY, CDR2 SVAAGI, per germline. This CDR3 has 14 residues. The CDR3 sequence: CASSYRANTGDLFF. Written as DNA, the CDR3 is TGTGCCAGCAGTTACCGGGCGAACACCGGGGATCTGTTTTTT.

This clonotype is categorized as medium-sized. This chain joins TRBV12-3 or TRBV12-4 and TRBJ2-3; possibly TRBD1 for D (5 bases). V dropped 5 bases and J dropped 2 bases, with 8 bases sitting between them. This CDR3 has 13 residues. CDR3 protein: CASSRQTTDTQYF. CDR3 DNA: TGTGCCAGCAGTAGACAGACCACAGATACGCAGTATTTT.

This clonotype is medium-sized (0.01 to 0.1%) by share. This chain links TRBV2 with TRBJ1-2; no clear D gene. CDR1 is SNHLY and CDR2 is FYNNEI in the germline V gene. The CDR3 is 13 amino acids. The ends were cut back, 7 bases at V and 3 bases at J, with 12 bases in the middle. The CDR3 bases are TGTGCCAGCAAGTGGACTTTGGACTATGGCTACACCTTC. Encoded protein: CASKWTLDYGYTF.

This clonotype was recorded many times. The chain recombines TRBV20-1 with TRBJ2-5; D uncertain. In germline, CDR1 is DFQATT, CDR2 SNEGSKA (reference sequence). Trimming pared 3 bases from V and 0 bases from J, leaving 11 bases between. The CDR3 sequence is 14 residues long. The CDR3: CSASPESYQETQYF. In nucleotides, the CDR3 is TGCAGTGCTAGTCCAGAGTCGTACCAAGAGACCCAGTACTTC.

This clonotype came up many times. The rearrangement uses TRBV7-2 and TRBJ2-7, with 10 bases matching TRBD2. The V gene end was trimmed by 5 bases and the J gene end by 5 bases; junction bases not matched to a gene: 9. The germline CDR1 and CDR2 sequences are SGHTA and FQGNSA. The CDR3 has 15 residues. The CDR3 region has the DNA TGTGCCAGCAGCCAGCAGGGACTAGCGACGAACGAGCAGTACTTC. Its protein product is CASSQQGLATNEQYF.

The chain recombines TRBV6-9 with TRBJ2-3; tentative D call: TRBD1 (6 bases). Between the trimmed V and J ends, which lost 3 bases and 7 bases, there was a span of 20 bases. CDR1 is MNHGY and CDR2 is SVAAGI in the germline V gene. This CDR3 has 16 residues. CDR3: CASSYPFKGGPNTQYF. The CDR3 bases are TGTGCCAGCAGTTACCCTTTCAAAGGGGGTCCAAATACGCAGTATTTT.

This clonotype showed up many times. This may come from a read error, since a much larger clone is one base off. This CDR3 fails to terminate in the conserved phenylalanine or tryptophan, so it likely reflects a read error. The genes are TRBV6-5 and TRBJ1-2, with D possibly TRBD1 on 5 matching bases. Germline V gene data show CDR1 as MNHEY and CDR2 as SVGAGI. V was shortened by 6 bases and J by 8 bases, with 16 bases between the two germline ends. This CDR3 is built from 13 residues. The CDR3 coding sequence is TGTGCCAGCAGATACAGGTCTTTGATCGGCTACACCTAC. Translation gives CASRYRSLIGYTY.

To note about this clonotype: One base away lies a much larger clone, so this may be a sequencing read error. This chain joins TRBV6-1 and TRBJ2-7; D could derive from TRBD1 or TRBD2 (5 bases each). V lost 10 bases and J 6 bases, leaving 22 bases between the germline ends. The CDR3 covers 14 residues. CDR1 and CDR2 (germline): MNHNS, SASEGT. The CDR3 region is CAIAHGAEGCEQYF. The CDR3 region has the DNA TGTGCCATCGCGCACGGGGCCGAGGGGTGCGAGCAGTACTTC.

V usage is TRBV9 and J usage is TRBJ2-1; the D gene is possibly TRBD1 (7 bases). Germline V gene lookup returns CDR1 SGDLS and CDR2 YYNGEE. The germline V and J ends were trimmed by 0 bases and 8 bases, with 15 bases remaining between them. The CDR3 is 15 residues long. The CDR3 protein is CASSVEAGGCYEQFF. As DNA, the CDR3 is TGTGCCAGCAGCGTAGAGGCAGGGGGGTGTTATGAGCAGTTCTTC.

There are many counts of this clonotype. The chain carries TRBV7-9 and TRBJ2-7, with D unclear. The germline CDR1 and CDR2 sequences are SEHNR and FQNEAQ (reference sequence). The germline V and J ends were trimmed by 0 bases and 7 bases, with 13 bases remaining between them. The CDR3 spans 14 residues. The DNA for the CDR3 is TGTGCCAGCAGCTTAGCGGTTGCGGACCTGGAGCAGTACTTC. The encoded protein is CASSLAVADLEQYF.

This clonotype appeared many times. J is TRBJ2-1 and V is TRBV5-6, with 11 bases lining up with TRBD2. V shed 4 bases, J shed 7 bases, and the junction held 7 bases outside the gene matches. Germline V gene data show CDR1 as SGHDT and CDR2 as YYEEEE. The CDR3 contains 15 residues. Here the CDR3 reads CASSMIAGGPNEQFF. The CDR3 DNA reads as TGTGCCAGCAGCATGATAGCGGGAGGGCCTAATGAGCAGTTCTTC. Together with reference TRBV5-6 and TRBJ2-1, the CDR3 gives the full variable domain: DAGVTQSPTHLIKTRGQQVTLRCSPKSGHDTVSWYQQALGQGPQFIFQYYEEEERQRGNFPDRFSGHQFPNYSSELNVNALLLGDSALYLCASSMIAGGPNEQFFGPGTRLTVL.

This clonotype appeared many times. The rearrangement joins TRBV28 to TRBJ1-2; D not resolved. Germline V gives CDR1 MDHEN, CDR2 SYDVKM. The CDR3 is 12 amino acids. V dropped 2 bases and J dropped 3 bases, with 4 bases sitting between them. CDR3 nucleotides: TGTGCCAGCAGTTTAGGAGACTATGGCTACACCTTC. Its translation: CASSLGDYGYTF.

This clonotype is a singleton in its sample. The chain has TRBV20-1 and TRBJ2-7; 9 bases are shared with TRBD2. From germline, CDR1 is DFQATT and CDR2 SNEGSKA (reference sequence). Losses at the gene ends were 7 bases for V and 7 bases for J; bases not matched to a gene: 17. The CDR3 consists of 15 residues. CDR3 sequence reads: CSDKWRGGPVREQYF. In DNA form, the CDR3 reads TGCAGTGATAAATGGCGGGGGGGCCCAGTCCGGGAGCAGTACTTC.